This record concerns one T cell receptor beta chain sequence. Its matching antigen is unknown. The sample originates from a study of OX40 agonist ivuxolimab in advanced cancers. Study information: Ivuxolimab, an antibody that agonizes OX40 (CD134), was administered to the patients. Findings and caveats of the study: Expanded clones belonging to CD8+ T cells outnumbered, on average, those of CD4+. At doses 0.1 to 3.0 mg/kg, CD4+ and CD8+ clones expanded.

This CDR3 has 15 residues. V lost 3 bases and J lost 0; bases outside the gene matches: 2. The germline V gene has CDR1 SGHDT and CDR2 YYEEEE. The repertoire was sequenced with immunoSEQ multiplex PCR; TCRdb's copy has only in-frame clones and lacks some. This sample has tens of thousands of clones; roughly 92% occur once, and the top ten carry 2.5% to 3.5%. This receptor was obtained from an adult with an advanced solid tumor such as melanoma, head and neck, liver or kidney cancer. Sequences were derived from CD4+ or CD8+ T cells sorted from blood, sampled in a trial of the OX40 agonist ivuxolimab. V usage is TRBV5-6 and J usage is TRBJ2-3, with 9 positions matching TRBD2. CDR3 sequence (DNA): TGTGCCAGCAGCTCGGCGGGGGGGAGCACAGATACGCAGTATTTT. This translates into CASSSAGGSTDTQYF.